The entry below describes one T cell receptor (beta chain). The V gene's germline CDR1 is LNHNV and CDR2 YYDKDF (reference sequence). This CDR3 has 15 amino acids. V lost 0 bases to trimming and J lost 9 bases, with 12 bases between them. This entry belongs to a study of T-cell reconstitution after alpha-beta-depleted transplantation in children. Researchers prepared the TCRbeta library using unique molecular identifiers, the study reports. TCRdb re-called the PCR reads with MiXCR, one entry per CDR3 protein. This repertoire shows over 200,000 distinct CDR3 sequences, 8.5% to 10% found once; its top ten account for 5% to 7%.

The chain carries TRBV15 and TRBJ1-6; D is unclear. The source was PBMCs from the stem cell graft donor, collected from the stem cell graft. The clonotype originates from a human donor who donated a stem cell graft to a child with acute lymphoblastic leukemia. In nucleotides, the CDR3 is TGTGCCACCAGCAGAGATGACCCCCGGAGTTCACCCCTCCACTTT. Translation: CATSRDDPRSSPLHF.